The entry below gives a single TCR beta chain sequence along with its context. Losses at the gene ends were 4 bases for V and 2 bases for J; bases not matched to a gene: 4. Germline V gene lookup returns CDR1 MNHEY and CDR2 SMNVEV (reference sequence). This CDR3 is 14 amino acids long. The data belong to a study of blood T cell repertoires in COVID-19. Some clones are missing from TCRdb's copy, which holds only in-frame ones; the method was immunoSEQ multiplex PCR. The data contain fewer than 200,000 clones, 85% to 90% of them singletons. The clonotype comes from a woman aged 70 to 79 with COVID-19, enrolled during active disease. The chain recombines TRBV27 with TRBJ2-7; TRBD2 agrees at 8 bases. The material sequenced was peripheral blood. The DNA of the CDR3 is TGTGCCAGCAGTTGGGCGGGAGGCCCCTACGAGCAGTACTTC. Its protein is CASSWAGGPYEQYF.